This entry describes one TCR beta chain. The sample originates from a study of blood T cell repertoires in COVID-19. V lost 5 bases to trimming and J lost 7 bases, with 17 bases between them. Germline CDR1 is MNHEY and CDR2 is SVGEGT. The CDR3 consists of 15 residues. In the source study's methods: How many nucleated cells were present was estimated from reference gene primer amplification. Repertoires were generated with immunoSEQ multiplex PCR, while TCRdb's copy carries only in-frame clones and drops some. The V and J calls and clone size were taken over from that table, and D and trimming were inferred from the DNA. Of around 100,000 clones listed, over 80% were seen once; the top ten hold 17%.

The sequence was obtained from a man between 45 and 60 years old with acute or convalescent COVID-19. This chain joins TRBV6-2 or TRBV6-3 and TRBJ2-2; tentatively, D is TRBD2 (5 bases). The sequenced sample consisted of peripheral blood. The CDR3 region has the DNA TGTGCCAGCAGTGCGGCTCTAGCCGAGGGCGGGGAGCTGTTTTTT. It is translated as CASSAALAEGGELFF.